This TCR beta chain appears in the sequencing data of a study of T cell repertoires in cytomegalovirus infection. Study-wide background: Used in the study were CMV epitopes, some recently identified and HLA-C-restricted, others well-studied and HLA-B-restricted. Indicated by public TCR beta signatures were CMV infection and matching HLA type.

This clonotype was counted at least ten times. No antigen is known for it. Germline V gene data show CDR1 as SGHTA and CDR2 as FQGNSA. V was trimmed by 0 bases and J by 6 bases, leaving 15 bases between them. The CDR3 extends over 16 amino acids. TCRdb reanalysed the reads using MiXCR and keeps one entry per CDR3 protein. This sample has around 340,000 distinct CDR3 sequences, with almost 30% found just once. The source of this sequence is a human donor in good health (CMV status not recorded). Some clones in this sample may be carry-over from other donors' samples. The sample consisted of cultured PBMCs, taken from culture after CMV antigen stimulation. This chain connects TRBV7-2 to TRBJ1-5, with D possibly TRBD1 on 6 matching bases. For the CDR3, the DNA is TGTGCCAGCAGCTTAGCGCGGGGGGGCGCAGGTCAGCCCCAGCATTTT. This codes for CASSLARGGAGQPQHF.